These T cell receptor beta chains were read from a single sample in a study of early T cells in non-severe SARS-CoV-2 infection. TCRdb recomputed calls from the 5' RACE reads with MiXCR, one row per CDR3 protein. The data contain 27,000 or so distinct CDR3 sequences, roughly 4.4% of them singletons. Material for sequencing was whole blood. The receptors originated from an adult who was a healthcare worker with PCR-confirmed SARS-CoV-2 infection or an uninfected control (not recorded which). CDR3s include the opening cysteine and the closing phenylalanine or tryptophan. The D gene is left open where the match is weak. Clone size is stated in some rows and not others, as once, few, many or a class when expanded.

TGTGCCAGCTCACCACTCGGGGCACCAATGGGGGACAATGAGCAGTTCTTC,CASSPLGAPMGDNEQFF,many,TRBJ2-1,TRBV18,.
TGTGCCAGCAGCTTATTCGTCGGGAGGAGCTCCTACAATGAGCAGTTCTTC,CASSLFVGRSSYNEQFF,few,TRBJ2-1,TRBV7-9,TRBD2
TGTGCCATCAGTGATCGCCTCATGAACACTGAAGCTTTCTTT,CAISDRLMNTEAFF,many,TRBJ1-1,TRBV10-3,.
TGTGCCATCAGTGGCCGGTCTAGCCCCGATGAGCAGTTCTTC,CAISGRSSPDEQFF,many,TRBJ2-1,TRBV10-3,.
TGCAGTGCTAGAGATCGACTAGCGGGAGGTTGGGGAGATACGCAGTATTTT,CSARDRLAGGWGDTQYF,many,TRBJ2-3,TRBV20-1,TRBD2
TGTGCCAGCAGTCCTAGGACAGGGGGAAATGAAGCTTTCTTT,CASSPRTGGNEAFF,many,TRBJ1-1,TRBV12-3/TRBV12-4,TRBD1
TGTGCCAGCTCACCACCATCACCACGAGAGACCCAGTACTTC,CASSPPSPRETQYF,many,TRBJ2-5,TRBV18,.
TGTGCCAGCAGCTTAGCGCAGGCGGGAGCGTACAATGAGCAGTTCTTC,CASSLAQAGAYNEQFF,many,TRBJ2-1,TRBV7-6,TRBD2
TGTGCCAGCAGCCGAATAAGGGGGAACACTGAAGCTTTCTTT,CASSRIRGNTEAFF,.,TRBJ1-1,TRBV3-1,.
TGCGCCAGCAGCTTGGCCCAAGCCAGGGACGGCTACACCTTC,CASSLAQARDGYTF,many,TRBJ1-2,TRBV5-1,.
TGCAGGGGACAGGGGGGCGATGAGCAGTTCTTC,CRGQGGDEQFF,few,TRBJ2-1,TRBV20-1,TRBD1
TGTGCCAGCAGCCCCAGGGGACTAGCAATCTACAATGAGCAGTTCTTC,CASSPRGLAIYNEQFF,many,TRBJ2-1,TRBV3-2,.
TGCAGCGTTGGCCCCGGACAGGGGGCGGACAATGAGCAGTTCTTC,CSVGPGQGADNEQFF,medium-sized,TRBJ2-1,TRBV29-1,TRBD1
TGTGCCAGCAGCTTAGTCGGTACAGAGGGCCAAGAGACCCAGTACTTC,CASSLVGTEGQETQYF,many,TRBJ2-5,TRBV7-8,.
TGTGCCAGCGGCAACAATGTGCAGTTCTTC,CASGNNVQFF,.,TRBJ2-1,TRBV12-3/TRBV12-4,.
TGTGCCAGCAGCCAAGGATGGGGCCACGAGCAGTACTTC,CASSQGWGHEQYF,many,TRBJ2-7,TRBV14,.
TGCAGTGCTCGCCAGAGCTCTGGAAACACCATATATTTT,CSARQSSGNTIYF,many,TRBJ1-3,TRBV20-1,.
TGTGCCAGCAGCCAACAGGGGGCCGATAATTCACCCCTCCACTTT,CASSQQGADNSPLHF,many,TRBJ1-6,TRBV7-3,TRBD1
TGCAGTGCTATAACCGTCCGGGGCTTCCAAGAGACCCAGTACTTC,CSAITVRGFQETQYF,many,TRBJ2-5,TRBV20-1,.
TGTGCCAGCAGCTTTAGCGGGAGAAGCTACAATGAGCAGTTCTTC,CASSFSGRSYNEQFF,many,TRBJ2-1,TRBV5-6,TRBD2
TGTGCCAGCAGTTACGGGAGGAGCTCCTACAATGAGCAGTTCTTC,CASSYGRSSYNEQFF,.,TRBJ2-1,TRBV6-2/TRBV6-3,.
TGTGCCAGCAGCTCCCCGGGACTAAAGAACAATGAGCAGTTCTTC,CASSSPGLKNNEQFF,large,TRBJ2-1,TRBV7-9,TRBD2
TGTGCCAGCAGTCCACTCGATCGGGTGAACACTGAAGCTTTCTTT,CASSPLDRVNTEAFF,many,TRBJ1-1,TRBV6-5,.
TGTGCCAGCAGCTTCCTGACTAGCGGGAGCGGGGATACGCAGTATTTT,CASSFLTSGSGDTQYF,many,TRBJ2-3,TRBV13,TRBD2
TGCAGCGTTATCGCTCAGGGACAGAGCAATCAGCCCCAGCATTTT,CSVIAQGQSNQPQHF,many,TRBJ1-5,TRBV29-1,TRBD1
TGTGCCAGCAGCCTGATACCGGGACACCCATACAATGAGCAGTTCTTC,CASSLIPGHPYNEQFF,many,TRBJ2-1,TRBV21-1,.
TGTGCCAGCAGTGAAGGACTAGCGGGGACGAATGAGCAGTTCTTC,CASSEGLAGTNEQFF,many,TRBJ2-1,TRBV6-1,TRBD2